The table lists the clone carrying this TCR beta chain with many counts. Its specificity is not known. The sample comes from a study of identical twins. CDR1 SQVTM and CDR2 ANQGSEA come from the germline V gene. Trimming took 5 bases from V and 7 from J; bases not matched to a gene: 10. The CDR3 contains 15 residues. Template switching introduced a universal primer site, and the cDNA bore unique molecular identifiers. A single record per CDR3 protein comes from TCRdb applying MiXCR to the 5' RACE reads. The sample shows hundreds of thousands of distinct CDR3 sequences, 8.6% of them seen only once. Study-wide findings and caveats: There were fewer insertions in abundant cord blood beta clonotypes, but memory repertoires showed no such pattern.

Separately, the same data were catalogued under a study of yellow fever vaccine responses in identical twins. This second study notes: Vaccine T cell responses of twins reportedly seemed partly convergent and partly personalized.

This TCR was sampled from a woman younger than 30 in good health. The source material was PBMCs. V is TRBV29-1 and J is TRBJ2-2; TRBD2 matches at 10 bases. DNA for the CDR3: TGCAGCGTTAAGGGGACTAGCGTTGACATCGGGGAGCTGTTTTTT. This encodes CSVKGTSVDIGELFF.